The rows below give T cell receptor beta chains drawn from one sample of a study of T cells in Graves' hyperthyroidism and ophthalmopathy. TCRdb re-called the multiplex PCR reads with MiXCR, one entry per CDR3 protein. The data hold some 570,000 distinct CDR3 sequences, with 17% observed a single time. The sample taken for sequencing was blood. These receptors originate from a woman between 18 and 29 years old with Graves' ophthalmopathy. CDR3s include the opening cysteine and the closing phenylalanine or tryptophan. Fields, in order: V gene, J gene, CDR3 protein.

V: TRBV28; J: TRBJ1-2; CDR3: CASSPYRRRDTGYTF
V: TRBV5-6; J: TRBJ1-1; CDR3: CASSLRTGWRNTEAFF
V: TRBV7-8; J: TRBJ2-7; CDR3: CASSPRTSGFYEQYF
V: TRBV27; J: TRBJ2-7; CDR3: CASSLLGLAGYYEQYF
V: TRBV30; J: TRBJ2-7; CDR3: CALQALSYEQYF
V: TRBV15; J: TRBJ2-7; CDR3: CATSRDPAYEQYF
V: TRBV7-2; J: TRBJ1-2; CDR3: CASSSAGGTTFYGYTF
V: TRBV6-1; J: TRBJ2-2; CDR3: CASDRGITGELFF
V: TRBV2; J: TRBJ2-4; CDR3: CASRPGEAKNIQYF
V: TRBV14; J: TRBJ2-3; CDR3: CASSQWTVYSTDTQYF
V: TRBV29-1; J: TRBJ2-1; CDR3: CSVANRGAYNEQFF
V: TRBV14; J: TRBJ1-4; CDR3: CASSRRSASTNEKLFF
V: TRBV15; J: TRBJ1-2; CDR3: CATSRDHSGQGAQGYTF
V: TRBV4-1; J: TRBJ2-7; CDR3: CASSPPWTGGSYEQYF
V: TRBV7-2; J: TRBJ2-5; CDR3: CASSLGGRGQTQYF
V: TRBV27; J: TRBJ2-1; CDR3: CASSDPDRGFNDEQFF
V: TRBV27; J: TRBJ2-1; CDR3: CASSLTQGARNEQFF
V: TRBV5-1; J: TRBJ2-7; CDR3: CASSLTAETYEQYF
V: TRBV12-3/TRBV12-4; J: TRBJ2-2; CDR3: CASSTGGANTGELFF
V: TRBV20-1; J: TRBJ1-2; CDR3: CSATRPTGNYGYTF
V: TRBV24-1; J: TRBJ2-7; CDR3: CATSDPLAGGLYEQYF
V: TRBV7-9; J: TRBJ2-4; CDR3: CASSPRDRENIQYF
V: TRBV19; J: TRBJ2-7; CDR3: CASSISTGRRYEQYF
V: TRBV7-9; J: TRBJ2-3; CDR3: CASSSKWTTVDTQYF
V: TRBV20-1; J: TRBJ2-3; CDR3: CSARSAGGSTDTQYF
V: TRBV7-2; J: TRBJ1-1; CDR3: CVSSFEGTEAFF
V: TRBV28; J: TRBJ2-1; CDR3: CAISLSGRGRDEQFF
V: TRBV6-1; J: TRBJ2-7; CDR3: CASSSRTSGAYEQYF
V: TRBV27; J: TRBJ1-5; CDR3: CASSGGTGRNQPQHF
V: TRBV30; J: TRBJ2-5; CDR3: CAWGGEAGVLIGEETQYF
V: TRBV3-1; J: TRBJ2-1; CDR3: CASSQEIWNEQFF
V: TRBV27; J: TRBJ1-4; CDR3: CASSPRGGLTNEKLFF
V: TRBV5-6; J: TRBJ1-2; CDR3: CASSFAGLSYGYTF
V: TRBV5-1; J: TRBJ2-1; CDR3: CATTPGATGSYNEQFF
V: TRBV5-1; J: TRBJ2-5; CDR3: CASSLEGPPEGYF
V: TRBV10-3; J: TRBJ2-2; CDR3: CAISRTSLKDGELFF
V: TRBV4-2; J: TRBJ1-3; CDR3: CASSHPNARGYSGNTIYF
V: TRBV2; J: TRBJ1-1; CDR3: CARRTEGSNTEAFF
V: TRBV13; J: TRBJ2-1; CDR3: CASSDSSSGNNEQFF
V: TRBV27; J: TRBJ2-7; CDR3: CASRMGQGRYYEQYF